This T cell receptor beta chain comes out of a study of blood T cell repertoires in COVID-19. The wider study: T cells, B-cell-depleted T cells, or PBMCs provided the cDNA or gDNA that served as material.

The assay was immunoSEQ multiplex PCR, and TCRdb's table has in-frame clones only and misses some. The sample contains under 200,000 clones, 82% of which appear only once. In germline, CDR1 is MDHEN, CDR2 SYDVKM. Trimming took 6 bases from V and 6 from J, leaving 12 bases between them. The CDR3 is 12 amino acids. Enrolled during active infection, Seattle patients were then followed longitudinally. Sample: peripheral blood. The gene calls are TRBV28 and TRBJ2-7; TRBD2 might be the D (5 bases). This receptor was obtained from a woman aged 60-75 years with COVID-19, enrolled during active disease. The DNA of the CDR3 is TGTGCCAGCAGCCCTAGCCCACGCGAGCAGTACTTC. This translates into CASSPSPREQYF.